These 29 T cell receptor beta chains were sequenced from one sample in a study of cytomegalovirus exposure and HLA in healthy donors. Primers: 60 Vbeta forward and 13 Jbeta reverse. The table came from immunoSEQ multiplex PCR; TCRdb's copy has only in-frame clones and leaves some out. The table includes approximately 110,000 clones, roughly 73% detected once. Specimen: PBMCs. The source of these receptors is a man aged 60-69 years in good health and CMV-seropositive.

V is TRBV6-1 and J is TRBJ2-5; D uncertain. The CDR3 length is 12 residues. CDR1 and CDR2 from the germline V gene are MNHNS and SASEGT. With 1 base removed from V and 5 bases from J, the gap between germline ends came to 5 bases. The CDR3 nucleotides read TGTGCCAGCAGTGAAGACGGGGAGACCCAGTACTTC. It specifies CASSEDGETQYF.

This clone appeared once. The genes are TRBV5-6 and TRBJ2-7, with D unresolved. In germline, CDR1 is SGHDT, CDR2 YYEEEE. The CDR3 totals 14 residues. V lost 4 bases, J lost 1 base, and 12 bases lay in between. The CDR3 region is CASSPATRSYEQYF. DNA of the CDR3: TGTGCCAGCAGCCCGGCGACAAGATCCTACGAGCAGTACTTC.

This chain uses TRBV9 with TRBJ1-5; no clear D gene. The length of the CDR3 is 14 residues. The germline V gene has CDR1 SGDLS and CDR2 YYNGEE. Trimming stripped 4 bases from V and 5 bases from J, with 13 bases between. CDR3: CASSTGGPYQPQHF. For the CDR3, the DNA is TGTGCCAGCAGCACGGGAGGACCTTATCAGCCCCAGCATTTT.

The chain is built from TRBV16 and TRBJ1-4, with TRBD1 identical over 11 bases. The CDR3 extends over 19 amino acids. The trim removed 3 bases at V and 4 bases at J, leaving 13 bases unmatched. From germline, CDR1 is KGHSY and CDR2 FQNENV. The CDR3 DNA reads as TGTGCCAGCAGCCATTCCCCCGGGACAGGGGGTTTAGGTAATGAAAAACTGTTTTTT. Its translation is CASSHSPGTGGLGNEKLFF.

The chain combines TRBV4-2 with TRBJ2-1; D is perhaps TRBD2 (5 bases). The CDR3 is made up of 16 amino acids. Germline CDR1 reads LGHNA; CDR2 reads YNFKEQ. With 4 bases removed from V and 8 bases from J, the gap between germline ends came to 21 bases. The CDR3 protein is CASSPRSSSVIHEQFF. CDR3 coding DNA: TGTGCCAGCAGCCCCCGTTCTAGCTCGGTCATCCATGAGCAGTTCTTC.

This clone was recorded once. The chain carries TRBV5-1 and TRBJ2-5, with TRBD1 matching over 8 bases. V lost 8 bases, J lost 3 bases, and 6 bases stayed unmatched. Germline V gene sequence: CDR1 SGHRS, CDR2 YFSETQ. The CDR3 runs to 13 residues. The CDR3 spells CASGNRGEETQYF. CDR3 bases: TGCGCCAGTGGGAACAGGGGGGAAGAGACCCAGTACTTC.

This chain joins TRBV5-1 and TRBJ2-5, with a possible D match to TRBD2 (6 bases). V was cut by 4 bases and J by 4 bases, with 17 bases left in between. The CDR3 runs to 15 residues. Germline V CDR1 and CDR2: SGHRS, YFSETQ. CDR3 loop: CASSPTGLPGETQYF. The CDR3 bases are TGCGCCAGCAGCCCTACGGGACTCCCGGGAGAGACCCAGTACTTC.

This rearrangement joins TRBV5-6 to TRBJ2-7; D is possibly TRBD1 (5 bases). CDR1 and CDR2 (germline): SGHDT, YYEEEE. V dropped 3 bases and J dropped 3 bases, with 22 bases sitting between them. The CDR3 has 17 residues. The CDR3 region is CASSYTQAARAVYEQYF. The DNA of the CDR3 is TGTGCCAGCAGCTACACCCAGGCCGCCAGGGCTGTCTACGAGCAGTACTTC.

The gene calls are TRBV19 and TRBJ1-1; possible D gene TRBD1, 5 bases. Trimming removed 5 bases at V and 11 bases at J, with 21 bases between. This CDR3 contains 14 residues. Germline values: CDR1 LNHDA, CDR2 SQIVND (reference sequence). The CDR3 DNA reads TGTGCCAGTAGTTCGTTCCGGGACTCAGGGTGGGCTTTCTTT. Encoded protein: CASSSFRDSGWAFF.

The V and J genes are TRBV28 and TRBJ2-7, with D tentatively TRBD1 (6 bases). V lost 11 bases to trimming and J lost 5 bases, with 13 bases between them. Germline lookup yields CDR1 MDHEN and CDR2 SYDVKM. The CDR3 sequence is 11 residues long. Written as DNA, the CDR3 is TGTGCCTGGGGCAGGGGCCACGAGCAGTACTTC. Amino acids: CAWGRGHEQYF. Full variable domain (missing parts from reference TRBV28 and TRBJ2-7): DVKVTQSSRYLVKRTGEKVFLECVQDMDHENMFWYRQDPGLGLRLIYFSYDVKMKEKGDIPEGYSVSREKKERFSLILESASTNQTSMYLCAWGRGHEQYFGPGTRLTVT.

The chain recombines TRBV28 with TRBJ1-5; TRBD1 is a possible D gene (5 bases). Trimming removed 8 bases at V and 5 bases at J, with 13 bases between. In germline, CDR1 is MDHEN, CDR2 SYDVKM. CDR3 length: 13 residues. Written as DNA, the CDR3 is TGTGCCAGCCGAGCGGGGGGGGATCAGCCCCAGCATTTT. Its protein product is CASRAGGDQPQHF.

The chain links TRBV7-9 to TRBJ2-5, with unresolved D. V shed 8 bases and J shed 5 bases, with 9 bases lying between them. CDR3 size: 11 residues. Germline V gene sequence: CDR1 SEHNR, CDR2 FQNEAQ (reference sequence). The CDR3 region is CASRGAETQYF. In nucleotides, the CDR3 is TGTGCCAGCCGTGGTGCGGAGACCCAGTACTTC.

This clone has just one count. V gene TRBV19 combines with J gene TRBJ2-2; 9 bases match TRBD1. The CDR3 covers 17 residues. The V segment lost 0 bases and the J segment 7 bases; nucleotides outside the gene matches: 9. Germline V gives CDR1 LNHDA, CDR2 SQIVND (reference sequence). CDR3 loop: CASSIDHGTGSNGELFF. The CDR3 nucleotides are TGTGCCAGTAGTATAGATCATGGGACAGGGTCGAACGGGGAGCTGTTTTTT.

The genes are TRBV5-5 and TRBJ2-7; possible D gene TRBD2, 5 bases. The CDR3 covers 14 residues. Trimming shortened V by 0 bases and J by 5 bases, and 12 bases separated the two germline ends. The germline gives CDR1 SGHKS, CDR2 YYEKEE (reference sequence). CDR3 region: CASSLAMRVNEQYF. CDR3 nucleotide sequence: TGTGCCAGCAGCTTGGCCATGAGGGTCAACGAGCAGTACTTC.

The V and J genes are TRBV5-1 and TRBJ1-1; D is perhaps TRBD1 (5 bases). Germline V gene lookup returns CDR1 SGHRS and CDR2 YFSETQ. V lost 0 bases and J 0 bases, leaving 9 bases between the germline ends. The CDR3 consists of 15 residues. Here the CDR3 reads CASSLVSGMNTEAFF. CDR3 in DNA: TGCGCCAGCAGCTTGGTATCAGGGATGAACACTGAAGCTTTCTTT.

The chain links TRBV30 to TRBJ1-3, with 9 positions matching TRBD1. Trimming at V came to 1 base and at J to 2 bases, leaving 3 bases not matched to a gene. The CDR3 has 15 amino acids. Germline CDR1 and CDR2: GTSNPN and SVGIG (reference sequence). For the CDR3, the DNA is TGTGCCTGGAGTGCCAACAGGGGGCCTGGAAACACCATATATTTT. It translates to CAWSANRGPGNTIYF.

The chain couples TRBV2 to TRBJ2-7; the D is unclear. The germline CDR1 and CDR2 sequences are SNHLY and FYNNEI. The V gene lost 8 bases and the J gene lost 2 bases, with 16 bases spanning the gap. The CDR3 extends over 14 amino acids. CDR3 coding DNA: TGTGCCAGCCAGATCGGCGGAACCACCTACGAGCAGTACTTC. Its protein is CASQIGGTTYEQYF.

V gene TRBV6-1 combines with J gene TRBJ1-3; D unresolved. This CDR3 spans 14 amino acids. CDR1 and CDR2 (germline): MNHNS, SASEGT. V gave up 6 bases and J gave up 1 base, with 10 bases separating them. As DNA, the CDR3 is TGTGCCAGCAGCTCGCCGGGGTCTGGAAACACCATATATTTT. The encoded protein is CASSSPGSGNTIYF.

This clone was observed once. This chain links TRBV9 with TRBJ2-7, with a tentative D call TRBD2 (6 bases). The germline CDR1 and CDR2 sequences are SGDLS and YYNGEE. This CDR3 region has 14 residues. Trimming took 2 bases from V and 0 from J, leaving 9 bases between them. DNA of the CDR3: TGTGCCAGCAGCGTTGGGAGGAACTCCTACGAGCAGTACTTC. Amino acid sequence: CASSVGRNSYEQYF.

The CDR3 DNA sequence: TGTGCTAGTGGGAGCTCTGGAAACACCATATATTTT. Protein product: CASGSSGNTIYF. The rearrangement uses TRBV12-5 and TRBJ1-3; D uncertain. CDR3 length equals 12 residues. V lost 6 bases and J 0 bases, leaving 3 bases between the germline ends. In germline, CDR1 is LGHNT, CDR2 FRNRAP.

This chain joins TRBV7-3 and TRBJ2-3; tentatively, D is TRBD2 (5 bases). Trimming took 4 bases from V and 6 from J, leaving 11 bases between them. This CDR3 region has 13 residues. CDR1 is SGHTA, CDR2 FQGTGA, per germline. CDR3 sequence: CASSSDPGDTQYF. The CDR3 DNA follows: TGTGCCAGCAGCTCCGACCCGGGGGATACGCAGTATTTT.

This chain joins TRBV27 and TRBJ2-1, with D possibly TRBD1 on 5 matching bases. CDR3 size: 15 residues. Per germline, CDR1 MNHEY and CDR2 SMNVEV (reference sequence). V was clipped by 6 bases and J by 1 base, with 13 bases between them. CDR3 nucleotides: TGTGCCAGCAGCCTCCAGGGCGCTTCCTACAATGAGCAGTTCTTC. This encodes CASSLQGASYNEQFF.

V gene TRBV27 combines with J gene TRBJ2-5; D not resolved. The assigned J gene may be wrong: the sequence end matches TRBJ2-7 better. This CDR3 has 14 amino acids. Per the germline V gene, CDR1 is MNHEY and CDR2 is SMNVEV (reference sequence). The CDR3 loop is CASSFSVGAYEQYF. CDR3 DNA: TGTGCCAGCAGTTTTAGTGTAGGAGCCTACGAGCAGTACTTC.

V and J are TRBV9 and TRBJ1-1; 9 nucleotides align to TRBD1. The germline CDR1 and CDR2 sequences are SGDLS and YYNGEE. CDR3 length: 15 amino acids. The V gene end was trimmed by 0 bases and the J gene end by 8 bases; junction bases not matched to a gene: 8. The CDR3 bases are TGTGCCAGCAGCGTAGAAGGGACAGGGTCGCTAGAAGCTTTCTTT. Its protein is CASSVEGTGSLEAFF.

This chain joins TRBV27 and TRBJ2-7, with TRBD2 identical over 10 bases. CDR1 is MNHEY, CDR2 SMNVEV, per germline (reference sequence). This CDR3 is built from 15 residues. V shed 5 bases and J 0 bases; nucleotides not matched to a gene: 4. For the CDR3, the DNA is TGTGCCAGCAGTATCGTAGCGGGAGGCTCCTACGAGCAGTACTTC. Amino acids: CASSIVAGGSYEQYF.

The sample holds a few counts of this clone. V is TRBV7-8 and J is TRBJ1-2, with 11 bases identical to TRBD1. The CDR3 extends over 18 amino acids. J lost 5 bases, V lost 1 base, and 12 bases had no gene match. Germline lookup yields CDR1 SGHVS and CDR2 FQNEAQ. In nucleotides, the CDR3 is TGTGCCAGCAGCTTAGTAAAAATGGGGACAGGGGGTCCTTATGGCTACACCTTC. Translated: CASSLVKMGTGGPYGYTF.

This clone was counted once. The chain joins TRBV7-9 to TRBJ2-1, with a tentative D call TRBD2 (6 bases). Between the trimmed V and J ends, which lost 1 base and 5 bases, there was a span of 12 bases. The CDR3 is made up of 15 amino acids. The germline V gene has CDR1 SEHNR and CDR2 FQNEAQ (reference sequence). CDR3 nucleotides: TGTGCCAGCAGCTTAGGTACCGGGAGCCACAATGAGCAGTTCTTC. Translated: CASSLGTGSHNEQFF.

In regard to this clone: Other DNA sequences in the sample encode the same CDR3. This chain joins TRBV28 and TRBJ1-4; no definite D call. The CDR3 has 10 residues. V was clipped by 6 bases and J by 7 bases, with 3 bases between them. Germline CDR1 MDHEN, CDR2 SYDVKM. For the CDR3, the DNA is TGTGCCAGCAGCTCTGAAAAACTGTTTTTT. Encoded protein: CASSSEKLFF.

The J gene is TRBJ2-7, the V gene TRBV5-1; 10 bases map to TRBD1. V was pared by 5 bases and J by 2 bases, with 7 bases of the junction left unmatched. Germline V gene lookup returns CDR1 SGHRS and CDR2 YFSETQ. The CDR3 runs to 15 residues. The CDR3 loop reads CASRVGTGETYEQYF. The CDR3 DNA sequence: TGCGCCAGCAGGGTAGGGACAGGGGAGACCTACGAGCAGTACTTC.